What follows are 25 T cell receptor beta chains derived from one specimen sequenced in a study of shared clonotypes between healthy human individuals. The repertoire was sequenced with immunoSEQ multiplex PCR; TCRdb's copy has only in-frame clones and lacks some. The sample has 300,000 to 350,000 clones; more than 60% are singletons. Sequenced input: memory CD4+ T cells sorted from blood. Subset described: CD45RA-negative fraction. The source of these receptors is a man under 40 in good health.

The rearrangement joins TRBV2 to TRBJ2-7, with TRBD1 identical over 7 bases. CDR1 and CDR2 from the germline V gene are SNHLY and FYNNEI. The J segment lost 5 bases and the V segment lost 8 bases, leaving 15 bases of the junction unmatched. The CDR3 loop spans 15 amino acids. DNA of the CDR3: TGTGCCAGCCAGACAGGGTCAAAGCCCCCGAACGAGCAGTACTTC. Its protein is CASQTGSKPPNEQYF.

The table lists this clone with a count of one. Other DNA sequences in the same sample also yield this CDR3. As DNA, the CDR3 is TGTGCCAGTGGGGCGGGGAGCTACGAGCAGTACTTC. Translation gives CASGAGSYEQYF. The rearrangement links TRBV19 to TRBJ2-7; tentative D call: TRBD2 (6 bases). The V gene lost 8 bases and the J gene lost 3 bases, with 11 bases spanning the gap. Germline V gives CDR1 LNHDA, CDR2 SQIVND (reference sequence). The CDR3 has 12 residues.

The chain links TRBV4-3 to TRBJ2-3, with D uncertain. Germline V gene lookup returns CDR1 LGHNA and CDR2 YSLEER. Trimming pared 4 bases from V and 4 bases from J, leaving 15 bases between. This CDR3 spans 15 amino acids. The CDR3, as DNA: TGCGCCAGCAGCCCCCAGTCGGCCTATTCAGATACGCAGTATTTT. Residues: CASSPQSAYSDTQYF.

This clone showed up just a few times. V is TRBV19 and J is TRBJ1-5; TRBD1 is a possible D gene (5 bases). Germline CDR1 reads LNHDA; CDR2 reads SQIVND (reference sequence). This CDR3 has 14 residues. Trimming pared 10 bases from V and 5 bases from J, leaving 18 bases between. The CDR3 DNA sequence: TGTGCCACCGCGACTCAGGGTTCGTATCAGCCCCAGCATTTT. Protein product: CATATQGSYQPQHF.

Comment on this clone: One end of the junction fails to match germline, which may point to a read error. The chain has TRBV2 and TRBJ2-7; unclear D gene. The length of the CDR3 is 10 residues. Germline V gives CDR1 SNHLY, CDR2 FYNNEI. CDR3 nucleotide sequence: TGTGCCAGCAGTGGACCACCTACTCGATTC. Protein product: CASSGPPTRF.

The chain links TRBV30 to TRBJ1-2; tentative D call: TRBD1 (5 bases). The CDR3 totals 14 residues. Germline V lookup: CDR1 GTSNPN, CDR2 SVGIG (reference sequence). V was clipped by 0 bases and J by 0 bases, with 8 bases between them. The CDR3 coding sequence is TGTGCCTGGAGTGTAGCGGGGCCTAACTATGGCTACACCTTC. Translation gives CAWSVAGPNYGYTF.

This chain uses TRBV28 with TRBJ2-1, with 9 nucleotides matching TRBD1. Germline CDR1 and CDR2: MDHEN and SYDVKM. The trim removed 8 bases at V and 2 bases at J, leaving 7 bases unmatched. The CDR3 contains 15 residues. This chain's CDR3 is CASLPGTGTYNEQFF. The CDR3 nucleotides are TGTGCCAGCCTCCCCGGGACAGGGACCTACAATGAGCAGTTCTTC.

With regard to this clone: Since no conserved phenylalanine or tryptophan closes the CDR3, a read error is the likely cause. The limits of the CDR3 on the DNA are not certain, so only TCRdb's listed CDR3 is given. The gene calls are TRBV7-9 and TRBJ2-7; TRBD1, as called in the table, went unchecked against the DNA. Germline-derived CDR1 and CDR2 are SEHNR and FQNEAQ (reference sequence). The CDR3 length equals 17 residues, ends included. The CDR3 protein is CASSLRVVASVLRAVLR.

The chain is built from TRBV28 and TRBJ2-4, with 7 bases identical to TRBD1. The V and J ends lost 4 bases and 0 bases, in that order; junction bases with no gene match: 3. From germline, CDR1 is MDHEN and CDR2 SYDVKM. The CDR3 covers 15 residues. The CDR3: CASSSDRLAKNIQYF. The CDR3 DNA reads TGTGCCAGCAGTTCGGACAGGCTAGCCAAAAACATTCAGTACTTC.

The chain is built from TRBV11-2 and TRBJ2-7, with D hard to call. V shed 0 bases and J shed 4 bases, with 4 bases lying between them. The germline V gene has CDR1 SGHAT and CDR2 FQNNGV. This CDR3 spans 12 amino acids. The DNA of the CDR3 is TGTGCCAGCAGCTTAGACGGATACGAGCAGTACTTC. This gives the protein CASSLDGYEQYF.

The rearrangement joins TRBV28 to TRBJ2-7; TRBD1 agrees at 7 bases. This CDR3 has 16 residues. V lost 6 bases to trimming and J lost 5 bases; unmatched junction nucleotides: 16. Germline V gives CDR1 MDHEN, CDR2 SYDVKM. The DNA of the CDR3 is TGTGCCAGCAGCCGCCGCATCTCGACAGGGTCCCACGAGCAGTACTTC. It encodes CASSRRISTGSHEQYF.

The gene calls are TRBV6-1 and TRBJ2-3; TRBD1 is a possible D gene (5 bases). CDR3 length: 12 amino acids. CDR1 MNHNS and CDR2 SASEGT come from the germline V gene. V lost 6 bases and J 2 bases, leaving 6 bases between the germline ends. The CDR3 sequence: CASRDNTDTQYF. The CDR3 coding sequence is TGTGCCAGCAGGGACAACACAGATACGCAGTATTTT.

This clone has a count of ten or more. V usage is TRBV28 and J usage is TRBJ1-1; 9 positions agree with TRBD1. Trimming cost V 5 bases and J 11 bases; bases outside gene matches: 18. The CDR3 extends over 16 amino acids. In germline, CDR1 is MDHEN, CDR2 SYDVKM. The CDR3 protein is CASSGYVGTGRIWAFF. The CDR3, as DNA: TGTGCCAGCAGTGGGTATGTCGGGACAGGGCGGATTTGGGCTTTCTTT.

The rearrangement uses TRBV15 and TRBJ1-4; D ambiguous. The CDR3 has 15 amino acids. Germline V gene lookup returns CDR1 LNHNV and CDR2 YYDKDF (reference sequence). Trimming removed 3 bases at V and 8 bases at J, with 16 bases between. In DNA form, the CDR3 reads TGTGCCACCAGCAGCCCCCGGGCCAGGCGAGAAAAACTGTTTTTT. Translating it yields CATSSPRARREKLFF.

The gene calls are TRBV29-1 and TRBJ2-5, with TRBD2 matching 11 bases. The CDR3 is made up of 15 amino acids. The germline V gene has CDR1 SQVTM and CDR2 ANQGSEA. Unmatched junction bases numbered 9, after V lost 4 bases and J lost 5 bases. CDR3 sequence (DNA): TGCAGCGTTGTTGGTCTAGCGGGAGGCGGTGAGACCCAGTACTTC. Its translation is CSVVGLAGGGETQYF. Full variable domain (remainder filled in from reference TRBV29-1 and TRBJ2-5): SAVISQKPSRDICQRGTSLTIQCQVDSQVTMMFWYRQQPGQSLTLIATANQGSEATYESGFVIDKFPISRPNLTFSTLTVSNMSPEDSSIYLCSVVGLAGGGETQYFGPGTRLLVL.

A word on this clone: A far larger clone is one nucleotide away, so this likely arose from a read error. V gene TRBV5-1 combines with J gene TRBJ2-7, with 12 nucleotides matching TRBD2. Per the germline V gene, CDR1 is SGHRS and CDR2 is YFSETQ. The CDR3 contains 14 residues. The CDR3 coding sequence is TGCGCCAGCAGCTGGACTAGCGGGACCGACGAGCAGCACTTC. Encoded protein: CASSWTSGTDEQHF.

In its sample, this clone was seen a few times. The rearrangement links TRBV28 to TRBJ2-3; 7 nucleotides agree with TRBD2. In germline, CDR1 is MDHEN, CDR2 SYDVKM. The junction had 0 bases not matched to a gene; V was cut back by 3 bases and J by 0 bases. This CDR3 region has 14 residues. The CDR3 loop reads CASSFSGSTDTQYF. The CDR3 nucleotides are TGTGCCAGCAGTTTTAGCGGGAGCACAGATACGCAGTATTTT.

In this sample, this clone turned up once. The CDR3 DNA reads as TGTGCCAGCAGCTTACGGGACAGCACAGATACGCAGTATTTT. Its protein product is CASSLRDSTDTQYF. The chain employs TRBV11-2 and TRBJ2-3; D assignment may be TRBD1 or TRBD2 (5 bases each). The germline V gene has CDR1 SGHAT and CDR2 FQNNGV. The V and J ends lost 2 bases and 0 bases respectively, with 6 bases between them. The CDR3 consists of 14 residues.

This clone was picked up a small number of times. This chain links TRBV11-2 with TRBJ2-2, with a tentative D call TRBD1 (7 bases). CDR3 length: 16 amino acids. In germline, CDR1 is SGHAT, CDR2 FQNNGV. Deletions cut 6 bases from V and 4 bases from J, with 18 bases between. The CDR3 region has the DNA TGTGCCAGCAGAAACCTCAGGGGGAGGACCACCGGGGAGCTGTTTTTT. Its protein is CASRNLRGRTTGELFF.

This clone was found once. The CDR3 reads CASTDALGVLIHEQFF. CDR3 nucleotide sequence: TGCGCCAGCACTGACGCCCTAGGAGTCCTTATACATGAGCAGTTCTTC. The genes are TRBV10-1 and TRBJ2-1, with unresolved D. Germline V CDR1 and CDR2: WNHNN, SYGVQD (reference sequence). Trimming left V 7 bases short and J 8 bases short, with 24 bases between. The CDR3 sequence is 16 residues long.

The sample holds a few counts of this clone. CDR3 nucleotides: TGCAGCGTACAGACAGGGACTGCGTGGACCGGGGAGCTGTTTTTT. It yields the protein CSVQTGTAWTGELFF. V and J are TRBV29-1 and TRBJ2-2; the D gene is possibly TRBD1 (7 bases). V lost 6 bases and J 5 bases, leaving 19 bases between the germline ends. This CDR3 comprises 15 residues. Germline V CDR1 and CDR2: SQVTM, ANQGSEA.

The chain carries TRBV27 and TRBJ2-3, with 8 bases identical to TRBD1. With V trimmed by 3 bases and J by 4 bases, 6 bases remained unmatched. The CDR3 runs to 15 residues. Germline V gene data show CDR1 as MNHEY and CDR2 as SMNVEV (reference sequence). In DNA form, the CDR3 reads TGTGCCAGCAGTTTTAGCGCCAGGGGGCCAGATACGCAGTATTTT. This translates into CASSFSARGPDTQYF.

This chain uses TRBV5-1 with TRBJ2-5, with 8 bases that match TRBD1. CDR3 length: 14 residues. Germline V gives CDR1 SGHRS, CDR2 YFSETQ. V lost 4 bases, J lost 2 bases, and 4 bases stayed unmatched. In nucleotides, the CDR3 is TGCGCCAGCAGCGCAACAGGGGGTCAAGAGACCCAGTACTTC. This encodes CASSATGGQETQYF.

The chain uses TRBV19 and TRBJ1-1; D is ambiguous. V was trimmed by 7 bases and J by 1 base, leaving 16 bases between them. Germline V gives CDR1 LNHDA, CDR2 SQIVND (reference sequence). The CDR3 consists of 15 residues. DNA for the CDR3: TGTGCCAGTAACGGGTTTGGGGTGGGGAACACTGAAGCTTTCTTT. Translating it yields CASNGFGVGNTEAFF.

The rearrangement links TRBV5-6 to TRBJ2-3; perhaps TRBD1 as D (6 bases). There are 14 residues in the CDR3. V was shortened by 2 bases and J by 1 base, with 8 bases between the two germline ends. Per the germline V gene, CDR1 is SGHDT and CDR2 is YYEEEE. The CDR3 loop reads CASSLRTGTDTQYF. CDR3 DNA: TGTGCCAGCAGCTTACGGACAGGCACAGATACGCAGTATTTT.